This T cell receptor (beta chain) was captured in a study of tumor and adjacent non-tumor tissue in lung cancer. In the study overall: The cohort had 12 adenocarcinoma, a couple of squamous cell and 1 small cell patients. Stage I to III disease affected approximately 11 men and 5 women aged about 30 to 85. The study, taken as a whole, reports: TCR diversity was significantly greater in tumor than normal lung tissue.

A remark on this clonotype: As yet, its antigen is unknown.

The CDR3 contains 16 residues. V gave up 7 bases and J gave up 5 bases, with 23 bases separating them. Germline-derived CDR1 and CDR2 are SGHNT and YENEEA. TCRbeta libraries were built with three rounds of nested PCR, modified from ARM-PCR. TCRdb called the multiplex PCR reads again in MiXCR, with one record for every CDR3 protein. The sample includes tens of thousands of distinct CDR3 sequences, over 65% seen only once; the top ten take around 38%. RNA was extracted from bulk tissue without any cell sorting. The normal lung tissue was taken more than 3 cm from the tumor edge. Donors were chemotherapy-naive, newly diagnosed lung cancer surgical patients in China, August–late 2014.

This chain joins TRBV11-3 and TRBJ2-5, with a possible D match to TRBD2 (5 bases). The source of this sequence is a man between 65 and 85 years old with non-small cell lung cancer. Sample: distant non-tumor lung tissue. The CDR3 sequence: CASNLGVGRLKETQYF. CDR3 DNA: TGTGCCAGCAACTTGGGTGTGGGGAGACTAAAGGAGACCCAGTACTTC.